This T cell receptor beta chain emerged from a study of blood T cells in healthy people across ages. PCR was performed a second time for about 7 to 12 cycles using a sample-barcoded 5' primer and a J-beta primer mix. The yield of each sample was at least 2.5 million CDR3-containing paired-end reads. TCRdb used MiXCR to reprocess the 5' RACE reads, holding one entry per CDR3 protein. The table lists about 580,000 distinct CDR3 sequences, under 55% of them singletons. Sequencing used blood. The receptor comes from a man older than 75 in good health.

CDR3 sequence reads: CASSTGTSGANEQFF. In DNA, the CDR3 is TGCGCCAGCAGCACCGGGACTAGCGGAGCGAATGAGCAGTTCTTC. The V and J genes are TRBV5-1 and TRBJ2-1; 11 bases are shared with TRBD2. Trimming at V came to 4 bases and at J to 7 bases, leaving 7 bases not matched to a gene. CDR1 and CDR2 (germline): SGHRS, YFSETQ. This CDR3 has 15 residues. Looking up the rest from reference TRBV5-1 and TRBJ2-1 gives the full variable domain: KAGVTQTPRYLIKTRGQQVTLSCSPISGHRSVSWYQQTPGQGLQFLFEYFSETQRNKGNFPGRFSGRQFSNSRSEMNVSTLELGDSALYLCASSTGTSGANEQFFGPGTRLTVL.